The present entry profiles one T cell receptor beta chain with its context. The germline V gene has CDR1 MDHEN and CDR2 SYDVKM. The V gene end was trimmed by 4 bases and the J gene end by 0 bases; junction bases not matched to a gene: 4. The CDR3 runs 15 residues. The data derive from a study of blood T cell repertoires in COVID-19. Background on the study: Samples taken during acute and convalescent COVID-19 were collected in the United States, Italy and Spain.

The assay was immunoSEQ multiplex PCR, and TCRdb's table has in-frame clones only and misses some. The profile covers roughly 200,000 clones, with 82% appearing a single time and about 5% taken by the ten largest. Material for sequencing was PBMCs or T cells enriched from blood (not recorded which). The J gene is TRBJ1-2, the V gene TRBV28, with 8 bases aligning to TRBD1. The receptor comes from an older woman with acute COVID-19. The CDR3 here is CASSSIQGANYGYTF. The CDR3 DNA is TGTGCCAGCAGTTCAATACAGGGGGCTAACTATGGCTACACCTTC.